This note documents a single TCR beta chain sequence. The data stem from a study of blood T cell repertoires in COVID-19. Study context: Samples taken during acute and convalescent COVID-19 were collected in the United States, Italy and Spain.

Trimming cost V 11 bases and J 6 bases; bases outside gene matches: 14. Per germline, CDR1 LNHDA and CDR2 SQIVND (reference sequence). This CDR3 has 17 residues. Some clones are missing from TCRdb's copy, which holds only in-frame ones; the method was immunoSEQ multiplex PCR. The sample has 20,000 to 30,000 clones, 82% seen once. This chain connects TRBV19 to TRBJ2-3, with TRBD2 identical over 16 bases. The sequence was obtained from a human donor in a cohort sampled during active COVID-19. Sequencing used peripheral blood. The CDR3 reads CAVSGTSGGVLTDTQYF. CDR3 nucleotide sequence: TGTGCCGTGTCCGGGACTAGCGGGGGGGTTCTCACGGATACGCAGTATTTT.